This TCR beta chain was observed in a study of blood T cell repertoires in COVID-19. Study background: Samples taken during acute and convalescent COVID-19 were collected in the United States, Italy and Spain.

Authors' processing steps: Amplification with reference gene primers provided the estimates of nucleated cell counts. Using immunoSEQ multiplex PCR, the repertoire was profiled, and TCRdb retains in-frame clones only, with some absent. D and trimming come from the DNA, and the V and J calls and clone size come from that table. The sample lists 140,000 to 150,000 clones; about 91% were seen once. Germline V lookup: CDR1 LNHDA, CDR2 SQIVND (reference sequence). This CDR3 region has 16 residues. V was pared by 4 bases and J by 3 bases, with 12 bases of the junction left unmatched. The receptor's source is a woman between 45 and 65 years old with acute or convalescent COVID-19. Source material: peripheral blood. The chain links TRBV19 to TRBJ2-7; 7 nucleotides align to TRBD1. The CDR3 sequence: CASSRGETGSDYEQYF. In DNA, the CDR3 is TGTGCCAGTAGTAGGGGCGAGACAGGGTCGGACTACGAGCAGTACTTC.